This paragraph covers one T cell receptor (beta chain) sequence. Generated by immunoSEQ multiplex PCR, the TCRdb table keeps only in-frame clones and is missing some. The sample consists of approximately 60,000 clones, under 80% of them appearing once. The data are from a study of blood T cell repertoires in COVID-19. Study at large: Acute and convalescent COVID-19 specimens originated in the United States, Italy and Spain.

The sample was peripheral blood. The receptor was derived from a human donor in a cohort sampled during active COVID-19.

The CDR3 here is CASSSQDTQYF. DNA of the CDR3: TGTGCCAGCAGTTCCCAAGATACGCAGTATTTT. The chain recombines TRBV28 with TRBJ2-3; no clear D gene. This CDR3 comprises 11 residues. Trimming stripped 4 bases from V and 5 bases from J, with 4 bases between. From germline, CDR1 is MDHEN and CDR2 SYDVKM. Based on the CDR3 plus reference TRBV28 and TRBJ2-3, the full variable domain is DVKVTQSSRYLVKRTGEKVFLECVQDMDHENMFWYRQDPGLGLRLIYFSYDVKMKEKGDIPEGYSVSREKKERFSLILESASTNQTSMYLCASSSQDTQYFGPGTRLTVL.